Presented here are 9 T cell receptor beta chains from one specimen sequenced in a study of blood T cells in healthy people across ages. Alongside a J-beta primer mix, a sample-barcoded 5' primer served in a second PCR lasting roughly 6 to 11 cycles. TCRdb re-called the 5' RACE reads with MiXCR, one entry per CDR3 protein. The sample yields some 1.1 million distinct CDR3 sequences, 35% to 40% seen once. The sequencing input was blood. The source is a man aged 18 to 29 in good health.

The chain is built from TRBV6-1 and TRBJ1-1, with TRBD1 as a possible D gene (5 bases). The germline gives CDR1 MNHNS, CDR2 SASEGT. Trimming pared 2 bases from V and 7 bases from J, leaving 17 bases between. The CDR3 consists of 15 residues. CDR3 loop: CASSERSLLGLEAFF. The DNA of the CDR3 is TGTGCCAGCAGTGAAAGGTCGCTTTTGGGACTTGAAGCTTTCTTT.

This clonotype was seen only a few times. V usage is TRBV12-3 or TRBV12-4 and J usage is TRBJ1-4; no clear D. Trimming shortened V by 6 bases and J by 0 bases, and 11 bases separated the two germline ends. This CDR3 comprises 15 residues. CDR3 sequence reads: CASRREAATNEKLFF. The CDR3 DNA sequence: TGTGCCAGCAGACGCGAGGCTGCAACTAATGAAAAACTGTTTTTT.

This clonotype was counted a few times. The J gene is TRBJ2-1, the V gene TRBV4-1; 8 bases agree with TRBD2. The end of the DNA is better explained by TRBJ2-7, so the J call may be wrong. The germline V gene has CDR1 MGHRA and CDR2 YSYEKL. The CDR3 is made up of 15 amino acids. The DNA for the CDR3 is TGCGCCAGCAGCCAGGGACTAGAGAGCTACAATGAGCAGTACTTC. Residues: CASSQGLESYNEQYF.

The chain combines TRBV5-1 with TRBJ1-2; D is uncertain. This CDR3 spans 13 amino acids. Germline values: CDR1 SGHRS, CDR2 YFSETQ. V dropped 6 bases and J dropped 4 bases, with 13 bases sitting between them. The CDR3 loop reads CASTETDSYGYTF. CDR3 DNA: TGCGCCAGCACAGAGACGGACTCCTATGGCTACACCTTC.

This clonotype turned up a few times. This sequence joins TRBV12-5 and TRBJ2-3, with 11 nucleotides matching TRBD2. Germline V CDR1 and CDR2: LGHNT, FRNRAP. This CDR3 has 19 amino acids. V shed 0 bases, J shed 2 bases, and the junction held 10 bases outside the gene matches. CDR3 bases: TGTGCTAGTGGTTTGGTACGGGGAATTAGCGGGGGGGTCACAGATACGCAGTATTTT. As protein: CASGLVRGISGGVTDTQYF.

This clonotype turned up a few times. The chain combines TRBV6-2 or TRBV6-3 with TRBJ2-5, with TRBD2 matching over 14 bases. The CDR3 has 14 residues. V was clipped by 6 bases and J by 3 bases; unmatched bases: 0. The germline gives CDR1 MNHEY, CDR2 SVGEGT. The CDR3: CASRGLAGEETQYF. The CDR3 region has the DNA TGTGCCAGCAGGGGACTAGCGGGGGAAGAGACCCAGTACTTC.

J is TRBJ1-5 and V is TRBV7-2; D call uncertain. Germline lookup yields CDR1 SGHTA and CDR2 FQGNSA. Trimming stripped 1 base from V and 4 bases from J, with 17 bases between. The CDR3 is 17 residues long. The CDR3 region has the DNA TGTGCCAGCAGCTTAGACAGAAAACTAGCGGGGAATCAGCCCCAGCATTTT. It specifies CASSLDRKLAGNQPQHF. The variable domain in full, with the rest retrieved from reference TRBV7-2 and TRBJ1-5, is GAGVSQSPSNKVTEKGKDVELRCDPISGHTALYWYRQSLGQGLEFLIYFQGNSAPDKSGLPSDRFSAERTGGSVSTLTIQRTQQEDSAVYLCASSLDRKLAGNQPQHFGDGTRLSIL.

In DNA form, the CDR3 reads TGTGCCAGCAGCCTACCCCAGGGCGTTCCCTACGAGCAGTACTTC. Translated: CASSLPQGVPYEQYF. V is TRBV6-6 and J is TRBJ2-7, with D perhaps TRBD1 (5 bases). The ends were cut back, 6 bases at V and 2 bases at J, with 17 bases in the middle. CDR3 length: 15 residues. Per the germline V gene, CDR1 is MNHNY and CDR2 is SVGAGI (reference sequence).

This chain links TRBV5-1 with TRBJ1-4; D unresolved. This CDR3 is built from 16 residues. CDR1 and CDR2 (germline): SGHRS, YFSETQ. Trimming stripped 6 bases from V and 3 bases from J, with 18 bases between. CDR3 protein: CASTTTFGAANEKLFF. The CDR3 DNA is TGCGCCAGCACTACCACGTTCGGTGCAGCTAATGAAAAACTGTTTTTT.